This T cell receptor beta chain was identified in a study of blood T cell repertoires in COVID-19. Across the whole study: T cells, B-cell-depleted T cells, or PBMCs provided the cDNA or gDNA that served as material.

In the authors' methods: For nucleated cells, counts were estimated from reference gene primer amplification. Here immunoSEQ multiplex PCR was the method, and the copy in TCRdb shows in-frame clones only, minus some. V and J calls and clone size follow that table, whereas D and trimming were derived from the DNA. This table holds about 200,000 clones, around 82% found once. This clone has only a few counts. The sample consisted of peripheral blood. The TCR comes from a woman in her seventies with acute or convalescent COVID-19.

The CDR3 coding sequence is TGTGCCACCGGTCCAGATACGCAGTATTTT. Amino acid sequence: CATGPDTQYF. The chain links TRBV4-2 to TRBJ2-3; D call uncertain. CDR3 length: 10 residues. V lost 10 bases to trimming and J lost 4 bases, with 6 bases between them. CDR1 is LGHNA, CDR2 YNFKEQ, per germline.